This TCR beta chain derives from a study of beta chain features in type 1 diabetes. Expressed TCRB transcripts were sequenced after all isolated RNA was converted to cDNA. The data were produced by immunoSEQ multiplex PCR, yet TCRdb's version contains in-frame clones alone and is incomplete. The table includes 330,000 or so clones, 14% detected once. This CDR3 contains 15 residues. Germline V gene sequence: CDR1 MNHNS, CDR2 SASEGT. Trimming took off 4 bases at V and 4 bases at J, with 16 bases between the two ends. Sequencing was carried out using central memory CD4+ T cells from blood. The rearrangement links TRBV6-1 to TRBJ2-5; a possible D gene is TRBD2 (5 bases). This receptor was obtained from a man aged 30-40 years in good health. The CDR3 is CASSALYQRGETQYF. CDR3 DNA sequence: TGTGCCAGCAGTGCGCTCTATCAACGGGGAGAGACCCAGTACTTC.